This T cell receptor beta chain was sequenced during a study of shared clonotypes between healthy human individuals. Data came from immunoSEQ multiplex PCR; TCRdb stores just in-frame clones and leaves some out. The sample holds a few million clones; 85% to 95% are singletons and the top ten take around 1.7%. Selected positively for CCR7 and CD45RO-negative, naive CD8 cells excluded terminally differentiated effector memory CD45RA+ cells. Germline CDR1 is SGHVS and CDR2 is FQNEAQ. The CDR3 is 12 residues long. Trimming took 11 bases from V and 1 from J, leaving 12 bases between them. The chain is built from TRBV7-8 and TRBJ2-7, with D maybe TRBD2 (6 bases). The clonotype originates from a man aged 18 to 29 in good health. Some clones in this sample may be carry-over from other donors' samples. Sequenced input: naive CD8+ T cells from PBMCs. The CDR3 DNA is TGTGCCTCACGGGGGACTTCCTACGAGCAGTACTTC. This encodes CASRGTSYEQYF.